These 28 T cell receptor beta chains were sequenced from one sample in a study of OX40 agonist ivuxolimab in advanced cancers. Clones were read by immunoSEQ multiplex PCR, and TCRdb kept only the in-frame ones, dropping some. The data hold some 64,000 clones, with about 83% observed a single time. Specimen: CD4+ or CD8+ T cells sorted from blood, collected in a trial of the OX40 agonist ivuxolimab. The receptors shown here come from an adult with an advanced solid tumor such as melanoma, head and neck, liver or kidney cancer.

This sequence joins TRBV5-1 and TRBJ2-5; no clear D. Germline V gene lookup returns CDR1 SGHRS and CDR2 YFSETQ. V gave up 0 bases and J gave up 2 bases, with 8 bases separating them. This CDR3 region has 14 residues. CDR3 amino acids: CASSLAGSQETQYF. In DNA, the CDR3 is TGCGCCAGCAGCTTGGCCGGGTCACAAGAGACCCAGTACTTC.

The DNA for the CDR3 is TGTGCCAGCAGCTCACAGGGGGCGGATCAAGAGACCCAGTACTTC. Its protein product is CASSSQGADQETQYF. The chain couples TRBV11-2 to TRBJ2-5, with 9 bases aligning to TRBD1. This CDR3 has 15 residues. Germline CDR1 and CDR2: SGHAT and FQNNGV. The V segment lost 4 bases and the J segment 2 bases; nucleotides outside the gene matches: 5.

The CDR3 here is CASSSDRDGTEAFF. CDR3 coding DNA: TGTGCCAGCAGCTCGGACAGGGACGGCACTGAAGCTTTCTTT. The V and J genes are TRBV7-3 and TRBJ1-1, with 8 nucleotides matching TRBD1. Germline V gene lookup returns CDR1 SGHTA and CDR2 FQGTGA. The CDR3 is made up of 14 amino acids. Trimming at V came to 4 bases and at J to 4 bases, leaving 5 bases not matched to a gene.

With regard to this clone: A read error may account for a junction end that differs from germline. The V call is TRBV7-3, the J call TRBJ2-7; 7 nucleotides agree with TRBD1. Germline loops: CDR1 SGHTA, CDR2 FQGTGA. CDR3 size: 11 residues. The CDR3 here is CASSFSQGPHF. The CDR3, as DNA: TGTGCCAGCAGCTTCTCACAGGGGCCTCACTTC.

V gene TRBV9 combines with J gene TRBJ2-3; D might be TRBD2 (6 bases). The V end was cut by 2 bases, the J end by 0 bases, with 10 bases between. The CDR3 is 15 amino acids. Germline CDR1 SGDLS, CDR2 YYNGEE. The DNA of the CDR3 is TGTGCCAGCAGCGTTCTCGGGGGTAGCACAGATACGCAGTATTTT. It yields the protein CASSVLGGSTDTQYF.

V is TRBV19 and J is TRBJ1-1, with D unresolved. Per germline, CDR1 LNHDA and CDR2 SQIVND (reference sequence). The CDR3 length is 13 residues. The ends were cut back, 8 bases at V and 1 base at J, with 11 bases in the middle. The CDR3 loop is CASLGSRNTEAFF. CDR3 in DNA: TGTGCCAGTTTGGGTAGCCGGAACACTGAAGCTTTCTTT.

This clone was observed once. This chain uses TRBV7-6 with TRBJ2-5; 10 positions agree with TRBD2. The CDR3 totals 16 residues. CDR1 is SGHVS, CDR2 FNYEAQ, per germline. V was clipped by 3 bases and J by 4 bases; unmatched bases: 8. CDR3: CASSFELAGLVETQYF. In DNA, the CDR3 is TGTGCCAGCAGCTTCGAACTAGCGGGGTTGGTAGAGACCCAGTACTTC. The full variable domain, with the rest looked up from reference TRBV7-6 and TRBJ2-5, is GAGVSQSPRYKVTKRGQDVALRCDPISGHVSLYWYRQALGQGPEFLTYFNYEAQQDKSGLPNDRFSAERPEGSISTLTIQRTEQRDSAMYRCASSFELAGLVETQYFGPGTRLLVL.

This chain links TRBV4-1 with TRBJ2-3; no clear D. The germline V and J ends were trimmed by 0 bases and 6 bases, with 10 bases remaining between them. The length of the CDR3 is 14 residues. Germline V gene lookup returns CDR1 MGHRA and CDR2 YSYEKL. The CDR3 loop reads CASSQEGLGDTQYF. CDR3 DNA sequence: TGCGCCAGCAGCCAAGAAGGGTTGGGGGATACGCAGTATTTT.

This chain links TRBV5-5 with TRBJ1-5; D is ambiguous. This CDR3 has 16 amino acids. V gave up 4 bases and J gave up 0 bases, with 14 bases separating them. Germline CDR1 is SGHKS and CDR2 is YYEKEE (reference sequence). DNA of the CDR3: TGTGCCAGCAGCATCGGGAACGTTAATAGCAATCAGCCCCAGCATTTT. It yields the protein CASSIGNVNSNQPQHF.

This chain joins TRBV13 and TRBJ1-2; maybe TRBD1 (5 bases). CDR1 and CDR2 (germline): PRHDT, FYEKMQ (reference sequence). V gave up 5 bases and J gave up 3 bases, with 16 bases separating them. The CDR3 is 15 amino acids. As DNA, the CDR3 is TGTGCCAGCAGCATTCGACAGACCGGCGACTATGGCTACACCTTC. Translation: CASSIRQTGDYGYTF.

The rearrangement links TRBV2 to TRBJ1-4; D gene uncertain. Germline CDR1 SNHLY, CDR2 FYNNEI. This CDR3 has 13 residues. V was clipped by 7 bases and J by 8 bases, with 14 bases between them. In DNA, the CDR3 is TGTGCCAGCATTCGGGCCCCCGGAGAAAAACTGTTTTTT. This codes for CASIRAPGEKLFF.

The rearrangement uses TRBV6-6 and TRBJ2-7, with 8 bases matching TRBD1. The CDR3 covers 15 residues. Unmatched junction bases numbered 3, after V lost 2 bases and J lost 0 bases. Germline CDR1 and CDR2: MNHNY and SVGAGI (reference sequence). DNA of the CDR3: TGTGCCAGCAGTTACCGTGACAGGGGCTCCTACGAGCAGTACTTC. It translates to CASSYRDRGSYEQYF.

CDR3 coding DNA: TGCGCCAGCAGCTTGGATCCCGGGGATGACACTGAAGCTTTCTTT. Translation gives CASSLDPGDDTEAFF. The chain uses TRBV5-1 and TRBJ1-1; D remains ambiguous. The CDR3 totals 15 residues. Germline loops: CDR1 SGHRS, CDR2 YFSETQ. V was clipped by 0 bases and J by 3 bases, with 12 bases between them.

This chain connects TRBV4-1 to TRBJ1-1, with a weak D call TRBD1 (5 bases). The CDR3 is 15 amino acids. CDR1 is MGHRA, CDR2 YSYEKL, per germline. The V and J ends lost 0 bases and 7 bases respectively, with 15 bases between them. CDR3 loop: CASSQDKRGAIEAFF. CDR3 DNA sequence: TGCGCCAGCAGCCAAGATAAGAGAGGGGCGATTGAAGCTTTCTTT.

The rearrangement uses TRBV6-5 and TRBJ2-1, with D maybe TRBD2 (5 bases). The CDR3 spans 16 residues. V lost 0 bases and J 0 bases, leaving 9 bases between the germline ends. From germline, CDR1 is MNHEY and CDR2 SVGAGI. The CDR3 coding sequence is TGTGCCAGCAGTTACTCGAGAGGGAGCTCCTACAATGAGCAGTTCTTC. This translates into CASSYSRGSSYNEQFF.

This chain joins TRBV2 and TRBJ1-2, with D hard to call. Germline values: CDR1 SNHLY, CDR2 FYNNEI. Trimming stripped 1 base from V and 5 bases from J, with 8 bases between. This CDR3 has 13 residues. The CDR3 is CASSEGETYGYTF. In DNA, the CDR3 is TGTGCCAGCAGTGAAGGGGAGACTTATGGCTACACCTTC.

In this sample, this clone turned up a few times. The CDR3 loop reads CASSLEGLKNIQYF. DNA for the CDR3: TGTGCCAGCAGTTTAGAGGGGCTTAAAAACATTCAGTACTTC. This chain uses TRBV28 with TRBJ2-4; D assignment may be TRBD1 or TRBD2 (5 bases each). Trimming stripped 2 bases from V and 4 bases from J, with 9 bases between. This CDR3 is built from 14 residues. Germline CDR1 reads MDHEN; CDR2 reads SYDVKM.

This chain uses TRBV18 with TRBJ2-1, with a possible D match to TRBD1 (7 bases). The germline CDR1 and CDR2 sequences are KGHSH and LQKENI. V lost 1 base, J lost 5 bases, and 12 bases lay in between. The CDR3 length is 15 residues. The CDR3 region is CASSPRQGGDNEQFF. In DNA, the CDR3 is TGTGCCAGCTCACCACGTCAGGGGGGCGACAATGAGCAGTTCTTC.

The J gene is TRBJ2-1, the V gene TRBV19, with 9 bases matching TRBD2. Looked up from germline, CDR1 is LNHDA and CDR2 is SQIVND (reference sequence). The junction had 10 bases not matched to a gene; V was cut back by 10 bases and J by 6 bases. This CDR3 is built from 14 residues. CDR3 sequence reads: CATRLAVSVNEQFF. In nucleotides, the CDR3 is TGTGCCACACGACTAGCGGTCAGCGTCAATGAGCAGTTCTTC.

The CDR3 here is CASSLTVSNQPQHF. The CDR3 bases are TGTGCCAGCAGTTTAACGGTTAGCAATCAGCCCCAGCATTTT. The rearrangement joins TRBV27 to TRBJ1-5; D is unclear. This CDR3 contains 14 residues. Trimming removed 2 bases at V and 0 bases at J, with 5 bases between. The germline V gene has CDR1 MNHEY and CDR2 SMNVEV (reference sequence).

This chain joins TRBV7-6 and TRBJ2-3; D ambiguous. Looked up from germline, CDR1 is SGHVS and CDR2 is FNYEAQ. Trimming pared 5 bases from V and 9 bases from J, leaving 12 bases between. CDR3 size: 12 residues. The CDR3 here is CASSPVGSTQYF. The CDR3 nucleotides read TGTGCCAGCAGCCCCGTTGGTTCCACGCAGTATTTT.

The V call is TRBV9, the J call TRBJ2-1; 10 bases fit TRBD1. With 2 bases clipped from V and 5 bases from J, the junction kept 7 bases outside the gene matches. The germline V gene has CDR1 SGDLS and CDR2 YYNGEE. The CDR3 runs to 16 residues. This CDR3 reads CASSVRGTGVDNEQFF. The CDR3 coding sequence is TGTGCCAGCAGCGTGAGGGGGACAGGGGTTGACAATGAGCAGTTCTTC.

The rearrangement joins TRBV11-2 to TRBJ2-2, with a weak D call TRBD1 (6 bases). The ends were cut back, 5 bases at V and 4 bases at J, with 11 bases in the middle. Germline-derived CDR1 and CDR2 are SGHAT and FQNNGV. CDR3 size: 14 residues. CDR3 amino acids: CASSPGQFTGELFF. CDR3 in DNA: TGTGCCAGCAGCCCCGGACAGTTCACCGGGGAGCTGTTTTTT.

This clone was counted a single time. CDR3 sequence: CASSLDLGVTQYF. In nucleotides, the CDR3 is TGTGCCAGCAGCTTAGATTTAGGGGTTACGCAGTATTTT. The V gene is TRBV11-2, the J gene TRBJ2-3; weak D call: TRBD1 (5 bases). CDR1 SGHAT and CDR2 FQNNGV come from the germline V gene. The V end was cut by 0 bases, the J end by 8 bases, with 9 bases between. The CDR3 sequence is 13 residues long.

This rearrangement joins TRBV19 to TRBJ1-4, with no clear D. This CDR3 spans 12 amino acids. Trimming stripped 4 bases from V and 3 bases from J, with 3 bases between. Germline V lookup: CDR1 LNHDA, CDR2 SQIVND (reference sequence). The DNA of the CDR3 is TGTGCCAGTAGTACTGCTAATGAAAAACTGTTTTTT. This gives the protein CASSTANEKLFF.

J is TRBJ1-1 and V is TRBV5-1; TRBD1 agrees at 8 bases. The ends lost 4 bases at V and 0 bases at J; junction bases unmatched: 11. CDR1 and CDR2 (germline): SGHRS, YFSETQ. CDR3 length: 17 amino acids. CDR3 loop: CASSGLGTGTMNTEAFF. The CDR3 DNA is TGCGCCAGCAGCGGATTAGGGACAGGAACTATGAACACTGAAGCTTTCTTT.

The V and J genes are TRBV18 and TRBJ1-2, with a weak D call TRBD1 (6 bases). Germline V CDR1 and CDR2: KGHSH, LQKENI. V gave up 3 bases and J gave up 3 bases, with 8 bases separating them. This CDR3 has 13 residues. This chain's CDR3 is CASSPEGDYGYTF. CDR3 DNA: TGTGCCAGCTCACCGGAGGGGGACTATGGCTACACCTTC.

CDR3 nucleotides: TGTGCCAGCGGGGGTTGGGGGGTCGAGACCCAGTACTTC. Translated, it gives CASGGWGVETQYF. V and J are TRBV6-1 and TRBJ2-5; TRBD2 is a possible D gene (6 bases). Germline lookup yields CDR1 MNHNS and CDR2 SASEGT. This CDR3 comprises 13 residues. Trimming stripped 8 bases from V and 5 bases from J, with 15 bases between.